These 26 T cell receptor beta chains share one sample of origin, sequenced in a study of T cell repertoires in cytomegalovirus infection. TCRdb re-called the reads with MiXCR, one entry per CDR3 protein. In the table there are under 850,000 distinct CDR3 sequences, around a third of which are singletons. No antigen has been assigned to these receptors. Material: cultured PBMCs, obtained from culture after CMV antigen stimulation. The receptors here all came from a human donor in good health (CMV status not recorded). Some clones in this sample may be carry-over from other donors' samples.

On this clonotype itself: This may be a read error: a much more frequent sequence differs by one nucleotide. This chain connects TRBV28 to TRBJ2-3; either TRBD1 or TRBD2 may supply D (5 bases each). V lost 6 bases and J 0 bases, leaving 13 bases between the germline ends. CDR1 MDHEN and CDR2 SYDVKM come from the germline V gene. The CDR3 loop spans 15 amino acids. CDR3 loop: CASSSPGRSTDTQYF. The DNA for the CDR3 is TGTGCCAGCAGCTCACCGGGACGTAGCACAGATACGCAGTATTTT.

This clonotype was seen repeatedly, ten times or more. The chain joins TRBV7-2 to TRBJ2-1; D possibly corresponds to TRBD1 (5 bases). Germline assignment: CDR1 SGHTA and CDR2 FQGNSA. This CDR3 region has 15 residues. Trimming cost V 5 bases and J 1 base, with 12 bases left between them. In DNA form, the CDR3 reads TGTGCCAGCAGCCCGACAGTGAATTCCTACAATGAGCAGTTCTTC. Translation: CASSPTVNSYNEQFF.

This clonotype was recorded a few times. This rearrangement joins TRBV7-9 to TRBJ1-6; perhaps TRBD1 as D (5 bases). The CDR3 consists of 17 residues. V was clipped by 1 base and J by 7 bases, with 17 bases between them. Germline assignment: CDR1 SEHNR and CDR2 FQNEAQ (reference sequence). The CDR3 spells CASSLVGLTGVNSPLHF. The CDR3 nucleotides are TGTGCCAGCAGCTTAGTGGGGCTTACCGGGGTAAATTCACCCCTCCACTTT.

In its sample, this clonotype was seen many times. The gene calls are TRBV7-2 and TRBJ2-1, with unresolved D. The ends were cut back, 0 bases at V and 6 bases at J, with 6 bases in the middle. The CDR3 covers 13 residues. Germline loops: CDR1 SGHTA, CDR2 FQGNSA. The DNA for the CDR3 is TGTGCCAGCAGCTTAGCGTTGCTCAATGAGCAGTTCTTC. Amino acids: CASSLALLNEQFF.

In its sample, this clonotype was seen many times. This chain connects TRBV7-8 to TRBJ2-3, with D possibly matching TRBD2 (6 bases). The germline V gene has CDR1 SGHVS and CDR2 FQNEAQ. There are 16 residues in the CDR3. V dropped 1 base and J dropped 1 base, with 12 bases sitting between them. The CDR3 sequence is CASSLGPASGTDTQYF. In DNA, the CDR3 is TGTGCCAGCAGCTTAGGTCCCGCTAGCGGCACAGATACGCAGTATTTT.

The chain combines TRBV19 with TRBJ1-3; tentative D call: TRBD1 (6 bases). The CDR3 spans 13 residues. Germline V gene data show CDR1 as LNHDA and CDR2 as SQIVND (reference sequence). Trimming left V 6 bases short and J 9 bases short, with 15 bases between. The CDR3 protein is CASSGPIQGTIYF. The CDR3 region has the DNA TGTGCCAGTAGCGGACCTATACAGGGCACCATATATTTT.

The CDR3: CASSPGQKLYGYTF. In DNA form, the CDR3 reads TGTGCCAGCAGTCCGGGACAGAAACTTTATGGCTACACCTTC. The chain joins TRBV27 to TRBJ1-2; 7 positions match TRBD1. The V and J ends lost 5 bases and 5 bases, in that order; junction bases with no gene match: 8. The germline V gene encodes CDR1 MNHEY and CDR2 SMNVEV (reference sequence). This CDR3 has 14 residues.

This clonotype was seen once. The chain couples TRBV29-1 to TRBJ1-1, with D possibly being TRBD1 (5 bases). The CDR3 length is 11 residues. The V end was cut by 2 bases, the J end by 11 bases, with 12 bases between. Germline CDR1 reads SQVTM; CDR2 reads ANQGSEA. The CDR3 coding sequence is TGCAGCGTTGAACAGGGATTGAATGCTTTCTTT. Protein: CSVEQGLNAFF.

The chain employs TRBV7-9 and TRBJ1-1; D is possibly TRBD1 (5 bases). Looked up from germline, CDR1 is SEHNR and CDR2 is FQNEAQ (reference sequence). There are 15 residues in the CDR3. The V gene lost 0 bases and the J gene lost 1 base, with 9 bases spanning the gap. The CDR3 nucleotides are TGTGCCAGCAGCTTAGCTTACAGGTCGAACACTGAAGCTTTCTTT. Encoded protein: CASSLAYRSNTEAFF. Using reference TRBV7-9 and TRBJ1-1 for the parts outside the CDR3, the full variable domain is DTGVSQNPRHKITKRGQNVTFRCDPISEHNRLYWYRQTLGQGPEFLTYFQNEAQLEKSRLLSDRFSAERPKGSFSTLEIQRTEQGDSAMYLCASSLAYRSNTEAFFGQGTRLTVV.

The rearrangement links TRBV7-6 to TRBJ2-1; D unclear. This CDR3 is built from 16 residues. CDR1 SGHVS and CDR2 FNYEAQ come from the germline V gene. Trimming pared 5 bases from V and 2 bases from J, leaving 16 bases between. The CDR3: CASSPRPSSTYNEQFF. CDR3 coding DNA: TGTGCCAGCAGCCCGCGACCAAGCTCCACCTACAATGAGCAGTTCTTC. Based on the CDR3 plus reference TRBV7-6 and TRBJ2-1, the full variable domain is GAGVSQSPRYKVTKRGQDVALRCDPISGHVSLYWYRQALGQGPEFLTYFNYEAQQDKSGLPNDRFSAERPEGSISTLTIQRTEQRDSAMYRCASSPRPSSTYNEQFFGPGTRLTVL.

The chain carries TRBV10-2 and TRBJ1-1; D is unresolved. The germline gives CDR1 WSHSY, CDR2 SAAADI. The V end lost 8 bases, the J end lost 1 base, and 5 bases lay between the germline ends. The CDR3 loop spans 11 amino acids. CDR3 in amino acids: CASGENTEAFF. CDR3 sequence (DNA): TGCGCCAGCGGAGAGAACACTGAAGCTTTCTTT.

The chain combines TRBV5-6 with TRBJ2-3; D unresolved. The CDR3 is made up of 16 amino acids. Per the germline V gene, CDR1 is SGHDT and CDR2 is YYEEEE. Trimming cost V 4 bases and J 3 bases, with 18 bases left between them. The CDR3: CASSIRVDGSTDTQYF. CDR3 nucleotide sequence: TGTGCCAGCAGCATCCGGGTAGATGGAAGTACAGATACGCAGTATTTT.

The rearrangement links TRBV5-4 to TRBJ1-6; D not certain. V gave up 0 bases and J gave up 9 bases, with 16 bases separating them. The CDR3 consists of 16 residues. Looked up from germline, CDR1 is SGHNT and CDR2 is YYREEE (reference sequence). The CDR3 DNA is TGTGCCAGCAGCTTGGACCGGCAGGCTTTAGGTTCACCCCTCCACTTT. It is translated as CASSLDRQALGSPLHF.

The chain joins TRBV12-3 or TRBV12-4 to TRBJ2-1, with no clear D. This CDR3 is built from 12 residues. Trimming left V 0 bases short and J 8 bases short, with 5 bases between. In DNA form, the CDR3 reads TGTGCCAGCAGTTTAGCAGCCCATGAGCAGTTCTTC. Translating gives CASSLAAHEQFF.

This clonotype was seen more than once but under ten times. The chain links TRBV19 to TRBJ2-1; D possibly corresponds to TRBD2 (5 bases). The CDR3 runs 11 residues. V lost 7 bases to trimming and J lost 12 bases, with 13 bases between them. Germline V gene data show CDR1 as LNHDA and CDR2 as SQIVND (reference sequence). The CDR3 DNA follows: TGTGCCAGTACGGGAAAGAGAAGGCAGTTCTTC. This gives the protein CASTGKRRQFF.

The CDR3 DNA reads as TGCAGTGCTAGAGATCGTGGGGCCCTATCCTATGGCTACACCTTC. It specifies CSARDRGALSYGYTF. V usage is TRBV20-1 and J usage is TRBJ1-2, with D maybe TRBD1 (5 bases). The V end lost 0 bases, the J end lost 4 bases, and 15 bases lay between the germline ends. CDR3 length equals 15 residues. Germline V gene lookup returns CDR1 DFQATT and CDR2 SNEGSKA (reference sequence).

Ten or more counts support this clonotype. The DNA for the CDR3 is TGTGCCAGCAGCTTCGTTCTAGCGGGAGCCGAGCAGTACTTC. Protein: CASSFVLAGAEQYF. The chain has TRBV7-9 and TRBJ2-7, with 10 positions matching TRBD2. Germline V gene lookup returns CDR1 SEHNR and CDR2 FQNEAQ (reference sequence). The ends lost 3 bases at V and 6 bases at J; junction bases unmatched: 5. CDR3 size: 14 residues.

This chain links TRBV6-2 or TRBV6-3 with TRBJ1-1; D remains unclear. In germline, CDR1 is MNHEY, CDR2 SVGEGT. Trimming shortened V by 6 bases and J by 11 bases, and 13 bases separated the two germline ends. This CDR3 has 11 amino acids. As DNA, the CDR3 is TGTGCCAGCAGGACCCAGGTATTGGCTTTCTTT. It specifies CASRTQVLAFF.

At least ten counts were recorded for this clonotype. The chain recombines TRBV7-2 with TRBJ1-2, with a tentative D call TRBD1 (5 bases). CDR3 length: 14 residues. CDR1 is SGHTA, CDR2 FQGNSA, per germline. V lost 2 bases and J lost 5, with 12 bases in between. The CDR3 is CASSLRIGGYGYTF. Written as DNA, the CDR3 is TGTGCCAGCAGCTTAAGGATCGGGGGTTATGGCTACACCTTC.

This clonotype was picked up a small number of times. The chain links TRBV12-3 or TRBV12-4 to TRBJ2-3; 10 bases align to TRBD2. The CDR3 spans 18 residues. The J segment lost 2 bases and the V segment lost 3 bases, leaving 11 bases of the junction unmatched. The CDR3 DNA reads TGTGCCAGCAGTTTCGGCCTAGCGGGGGCGAGGTACACAGATACGCAGTATTTT. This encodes CASSFGLAGARYTDTQYF.

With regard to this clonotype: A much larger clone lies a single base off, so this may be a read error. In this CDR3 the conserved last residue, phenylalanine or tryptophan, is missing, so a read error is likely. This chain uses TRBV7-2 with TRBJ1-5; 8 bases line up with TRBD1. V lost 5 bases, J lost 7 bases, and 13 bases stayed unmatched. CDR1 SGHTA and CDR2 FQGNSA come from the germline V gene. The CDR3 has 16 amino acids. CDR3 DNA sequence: TGTGCCAGCAGCCTACTGGGCAGGGGGCAAGGCCAGCCCCAGCATATT. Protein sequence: CASSLLGRGQGQPQHI.

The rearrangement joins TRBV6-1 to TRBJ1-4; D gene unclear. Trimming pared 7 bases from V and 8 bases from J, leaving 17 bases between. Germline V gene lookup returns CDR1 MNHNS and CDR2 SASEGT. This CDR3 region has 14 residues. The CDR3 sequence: CASTPVVRPEKLFF. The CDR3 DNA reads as TGTGCCAGCACCCCAGTGGTACGGCCGGAAAAACTGTTTTTT.

The CDR3 bases are TGTGCCAGCAGTTACTCGGACGGGGGGGCAGGGGAGCTGTTTTTT. Its protein product is CASSYSDGGAGELFF. This sequence joins TRBV6-6 and TRBJ2-2; 8 positions agree with TRBD2. V was clipped by 0 bases and J by 8 bases; unmatched bases: 5. The germline gives CDR1 MNHNY, CDR2 SVGAGI (reference sequence). There are 15 residues in the CDR3.

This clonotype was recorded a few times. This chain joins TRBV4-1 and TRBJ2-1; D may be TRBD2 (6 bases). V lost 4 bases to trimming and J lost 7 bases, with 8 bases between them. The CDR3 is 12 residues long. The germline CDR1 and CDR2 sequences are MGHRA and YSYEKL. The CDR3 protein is CASSPGENEQFF. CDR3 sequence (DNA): TGCGCCAGCAGCCCGGGGGAGAATGAGCAGTTCTTC.

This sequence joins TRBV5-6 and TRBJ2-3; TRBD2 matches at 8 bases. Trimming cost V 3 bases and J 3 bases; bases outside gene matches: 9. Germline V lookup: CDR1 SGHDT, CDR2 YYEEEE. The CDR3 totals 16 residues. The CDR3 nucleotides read TGTGCCAGCAGCTCCCGGACTAGCCGAGCAACAGATACGCAGTATTTT. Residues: CASSSRTSRATDTQYF.

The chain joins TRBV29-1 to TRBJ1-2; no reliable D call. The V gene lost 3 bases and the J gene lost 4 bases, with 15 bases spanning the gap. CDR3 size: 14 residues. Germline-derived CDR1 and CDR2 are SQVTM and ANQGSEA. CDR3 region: CSVELEGYIYGYTF. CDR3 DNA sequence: TGCAGCGTTGAGTTGGAGGGATATATCTATGGCTACACCTTC. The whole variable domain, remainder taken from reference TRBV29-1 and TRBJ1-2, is SAVISQKPSRDICQRGTSLTIQCQVDSQVTMMFWYRQQPGQSLTLIATANQGSEATYESGFVIDKFPISRPNLTFSTLTVSNMSPEDSSIYLCSVELEGYIYGYTFGSGTRLTVV.